This TCR beta chain was profiled in a study of cytotoxic CD8 clonotypes in ibrutinib-treated CLL. As for the study in general: Responses comprised about 24 partial and 2 complete; at median approximately 72 months, about 14 remained remitted and around twelve progressed. General observations from the study: Elevated clonality accompanied ibrutinib response, with a return toward baseline values at progression. Under treatment, the uncommon public clonotypes either contracted or remained stable.

After removal of 1 base from V and 3 bases from J, the junction contained 10 bases not matched to a gene. This CDR3 comprises 17 residues. CDR1 is MGHRA and CDR2 is YSYEKL in the germline V gene. This clone has a single count. Antigen: not known. Profiled with immunoSEQ multiplex PCR; TCRdb holds only in-frame clones, not every one. The table records some 350,000 clones, 67% of them present only once. The V call is TRBV4-1, the J call TRBJ1-2, with 8 nucleotides matching TRBD1. This TCR was sampled from a human donor with chronic lymphocytic leukemia. Here the sequenced sample was PBMCs, taken after 36 months of ibrutinib treatment. The CDR3 DNA follows: TGCGCCAGCAGCCAAGGACTGGACAGGGCGGGTGACTATGGCTACACCTTC. The encoded protein is CASSQGLDRAGDYGYTF.